Presented here are 24 T cell receptor beta chains from one specimen sequenced in a study of cytomegalovirus exposure and HLA in healthy donors. The PCR made use of 60 Vbeta and 13 Jbeta primers. TCRdb's table, derived via immunoSEQ multiplex PCR, lists solely in-frame clones and lacks some. The data show 170,000 or so clones, with over 70% seen just once and more than 5% held by the top ten. The sequencing sample was made of PBMCs. The receptors stem from a man in his forties or fifties in good health and CMV-seronegative.

The chain carries TRBV9 and TRBJ2-2; 7 bases fit TRBD1. This CDR3 comprises 14 residues. CDR1 SGDLS and CDR2 YYNGEE come from the germline V gene. Trimming removed 1 base from V and 6 bases from J; junction bases left unmatched: 3. The CDR3 is CASSVPGGAGELFF. As DNA, the CDR3 is TGTGCCAGCAGCGTACCAGGGGGAGCCGGGGAGCTGTTTTTT.

The chain uses TRBV6-7 and TRBJ2-5, with 12 bases matching TRBD2. TRBV6-7 counts as an open reading frame of uncertain function. V was pared by 5 bases and J by 3 bases, with 7 bases of the junction left unmatched. The CDR3 runs to 16 residues. CDR3 nucleotide sequence: TGTGCCAGCAGTCAGCCTGGACTAGCGGGGAAAGAGACCCAGTACTTC. It codes for CASSQPGLAGKETQYF.

This chain links TRBV13 with TRBJ2-5, with D possibly matching TRBD1 (6 bases). Germline CDR1 and CDR2: PRHDT and FYEKMQ (reference sequence). V gave up 0 bases and J gave up 9 bases, with 17 bases separating them. The CDR3 is made up of 15 amino acids. The CDR3 here is CASSLGLGQGWAQYF. The CDR3, as DNA: TGTGCCAGCAGCTTAGGCCTAGGGCAGGGGTGGGCCCAGTACTTC.

This clone was recorded only once. This chain uses TRBV19 with TRBJ2-7; a weak D match, TRBD1 (5 bases). The CDR3 is 18 amino acids. Germline loops: CDR1 LNHDA, CDR2 SQIVND (reference sequence). Trimming removed 5 bases at V and 4 bases at J, with 27 bases between. This CDR3 is CASSPSFIRQPKRYEQYF. The CDR3 DNA follows: TGTGCCAGTAGTCCCAGCTTTATTCGACAGCCCAAAAGGTACGAGCAGTACTTC. Based on the CDR3 plus reference TRBV19 and TRBJ2-7, the full variable domain is DGGITQSPKYLFRKEGQNVTLSCEQNLNHDAMYWYRQDPGQGLRLIYYSQIVNDFQKGDIAEGYSVSREKKESFPLTVTSAQKNPTAFYLCASSPSFIRQPKRYEQYFGPGTRLTVT.

This rearrangement joins TRBV14 to TRBJ2-5; D is unclear. The CDR3 has 13 amino acids. V was shortened by 0 bases and J by 7 bases, with 9 bases between the two germline ends. Per germline, CDR1 SGHDN and CDR2 FVKESK. The CDR3 loop is CASSQEISWTQYF. CDR3 nucleotide sequence: TGTGCCAGCAGCCAAGAAATTTCATGGACCCAGTACTTC.

The V and J genes are TRBV7-9 and TRBJ2-5; 9 bases agree with TRBD1. There are 15 residues in the CDR3. The V gene's germline CDR1 is SEHNR and CDR2 FQNEAQ (reference sequence). V shed 5 bases, J shed 5 bases, and the junction held 9 bases outside the gene matches. The chain's CDR3 is CASSPRTGVGETQYF. In DNA form, the CDR3 reads TGTGCCAGCAGCCCCCGGACAGGGGTAGGGGAGACCCAGTACTTC.

The chain uses TRBV2 and TRBJ2-7; tentative D call: TRBD2 (6 bases). Germline CDR1 SNHLY, CDR2 FYNNEI. V was shortened by 7 bases and J by 3 bases, with 13 bases between the two germline ends. This CDR3 region has 13 residues. CDR3 sequence: CASMRDFIYEQYF. The CDR3 DNA sequence: TGTGCCAGCATGCGGGACTTTATCTACGAGCAGTACTTC.

This clone is a singleton in its sample. The chain employs TRBV20-1 and TRBJ2-5, with D unclear. Germline assignment: CDR1 DFQATT and CDR2 SNEGSKA (reference sequence). Trimming removed 0 bases at V and 4 bases at J, with 3 bases between. This CDR3 spans 11 amino acids. CDR3 in DNA: TGCAGTGCTAGAGAACTAGAGACCCAGTACTTC. It translates to CSARELETQYF.

V and J are TRBV4-3 and TRBJ2-1, with 10 bases aligning to TRBD1. V lost 0 bases and J lost 4; bases outside the gene matches: 3. The CDR3 totals 16 residues. Germline V gene lookup returns CDR1 LGHNA and CDR2 YSLEER. The CDR3 nucleotides read TGCGCCAGCAGCCAAGATTGGACAGGGGGGTACAATGAGCAGTTCTTC. Amino acids: CASSQDWTGGYNEQFF.

This clone came up once. V usage is TRBV10-3 and J usage is TRBJ1-2; TRBD1 aligns across 10 bases. J was trimmed by 6 bases and V by 8 bases; bases with no gene match: 6. CDR3 length equals 13 residues. Germline CDR1 ENHRY, CDR2 SYGVKD. CDR3: CAIETGTGDGYTF. For the CDR3, the DNA is TGTGCCATCGAAACCGGGACAGGGGATGGCTACACCTTC.

This clone showed up just a few times. The chain links TRBV18 to TRBJ2-7; the match to TRBD1 covers 10 bases. With 6 bases clipped from V and 0 bases from J, the junction kept 23 bases outside the gene matches. Per the germline V gene, CDR1 is KGHSH and CDR2 is LQKENI. This CDR3 has 21 amino acids. The CDR3 loop reads CASSQSTLRDRGTVRSYEQYF. The CDR3 DNA follows: TGTGCCAGCTCGCAATCGACACTCCGGGACAGGGGAACCGTTCGCTCCTACGAGCAGTACTTC.

The V and J genes are TRBV10-2 and TRBJ2-3, with 9 bases that match TRBD2. Germline loops: CDR1 WSHSY, CDR2 SAAADI. After removal of 5 bases from V and 4 bases from J, the junction contained 4 bases not matched to a gene. The CDR3 contains 14 residues. The CDR3 region is CASSISGSSDTQYF. CDR3 bases: TGCGCCAGCAGTATTAGCGGGAGCTCAGATACGCAGTATTTT.

The V call is TRBV15, the J call TRBJ2-7; tentative D call: TRBD1 (5 bases). This CDR3 has 15 residues. Germline loops: CDR1 LNHNV, CDR2 YYDKDF (reference sequence). Deletions cut 0 bases from V and 1 base from J, with 10 bases between. CDR3 loop: CATSRDQGLSYEQYF. For the CDR3, the DNA is TGTGCCACCAGCAGAGACCAGGGTCTGTCCTACGAGCAGTACTTC.

The V gene is TRBV2, the J gene TRBJ1-5; D ambiguous. Trimming removed 7 bases at V and 7 bases at J, with 20 bases between. The CDR3 consists of 15 residues. Germline loops: CDR1 SNHLY, CDR2 FYNNEI. This chain's CDR3 is CASIEARRRGQPQHF. Here the CDR3 DNA reads TGTGCCAGCATCGAGGCCAGGAGGCGCGGGCAGCCCCAGCATTTT.

This clone turned up a few times. The chain combines TRBV4-1 with TRBJ2-3; 11 bases line up with TRBD2. The CDR3 extends over 17 amino acids. The junction had 5 bases not matched to a gene; V was cut back by 0 bases and J by 3 bases. Looked up from germline, CDR1 is MGHRA and CDR2 is YSYEKL. The CDR3 spells CASSQERLAGRTDTQYF. DNA for the CDR3: TGCGCCAGCAGCCAAGAGCGACTAGCGGGGAGAACAGATACGCAGTATTTT.

This clone was recorded a few times. Within the sample, other DNA sequences also encode this same CDR3. The rearrangement links TRBV10-3 to TRBJ1-2, with 7 bases matching TRBD1. This CDR3 has 13 residues. Germline V gene data show CDR1 as ENHRY and CDR2 as SYGVKD. Unmatched junction bases numbered 7, after V lost 6 bases and J lost 6 bases. CDR3 in amino acids: CAISERQGDGYTF. The DNA for the CDR3 is TGTGCCATCAGCGAAAGACAGGGCGATGGCTACACCTTC.

This chain joins TRBV7-9 and TRBJ2-7, with D possibly matching TRBD2 (6 bases). CDR1 and CDR2 from the germline V gene are SEHNR and FQNEAQ (reference sequence). The V end lost 7 bases, the J end lost 6 bases, and 16 bases lay between the germline ends. This CDR3 region has 13 residues. CDR3 residues: CASTATGGTEQYF. The CDR3 region has the DNA TGTGCCAGCACCGCCACCGGAGGGACCGAGCAGTACTTC.

The chain employs TRBV5-1 and TRBJ1-1; D perhaps matches TRBD1 (6 bases). Germline V CDR1 and CDR2: SGHRS, YFSETQ. CDR3 length: 15 amino acids. The V gene lost 3 bases and the J gene lost 2 bases, with 14 bases spanning the gap. The CDR3 sequence: CASSYDGQLNTEAFF. Here the CDR3 DNA reads TGCGCCAGCAGCTACGATGGACAGCTCAACACTGAAGCTTTCTTT. The full variable domain, its missing parts supplied by reference TRBV5-1 and TRBJ1-1, is KAGVTQTPRYLIKTRGQQVTLSCSPISGHRSVSWYQQTPGQGLQFLFEYFSETQRNKGNFPGRFSGRQFSNSRSEMNVSTLELGDSALYLCASSYDGQLNTEAFFGQGTRLTVV.

This clone appeared a single time. This chain links TRBV6-5 with TRBJ2-1; maybe TRBD1 (6 bases). CDR3 size: 12 residues. With 6 bases removed from V and 11 bases from J, the gap between germline ends came to 14 bases. From germline, CDR1 is MNHEY and CDR2 SVGAGI. CDR3: CASRQGLVKQFF. As DNA, the CDR3 is TGTGCCAGCAGACAGGGTTTAGTAAAGCAGTTCTTC.

The rearrangement links TRBV7-2 to TRBJ1-2; D remains ambiguous. Germline V gene lookup returns CDR1 SGHTA and CDR2 FQGNSA. The CDR3 sequence is 15 residues long. Trimming cost V 1 base and J 6 bases, with 15 bases left between them. The CDR3 reads CASSLVAGAADGYTF. The CDR3 nucleotides are TGTGCCAGCAGCTTAGTGGCGGGAGCGGCCGATGGCTACACCTTC.

In its sample, this clone was seen a few times. V is TRBV4-3 and J is TRBJ2-1, with 9 bases lining up with TRBD2. V was clipped by 4 bases and J by 5 bases; unmatched bases: 6. Germline CDR1 is LGHNA and CDR2 is YSLEER. This CDR3 has 15 residues. CDR3: CASSRRLADHNEQFF. Here the CDR3 DNA reads TGCGCCAGCAGCCGAAGACTAGCGGACCACAATGAGCAGTTCTTC.

The CDR3 bases are TGTGCCAGCACCCTTCAGGGATACGAGCAGTACTTC. Translating gives CASTLQGYEQYF. The gene calls are TRBV13 and TRBJ2-7; D might be TRBD1 (5 bases). The V end lost 7 bases, the J end lost 4 bases, and 11 bases lay between the germline ends. The CDR3 is 12 amino acids. The germline V gene encodes CDR1 PRHDT and CDR2 FYEKMQ (reference sequence).

This clone turned up a few times. This chain links TRBV29-1 with TRBJ2-4; D is possibly TRBD2 (5 bases). CDR3 length: 13 residues. Germline loops: CDR1 SQVTM, CDR2 ANQGSEA. Deletions cut 6 bases from V and 2 bases from J, with 11 bases between. CDR3 sequence: CSVSLASKNIQYF. CDR3 nucleotides: TGCAGCGTATCTCTAGCTTCCAAAAACATTCAGTACTTC.

This clone showed up just a few times. The chain carries TRBV19 and TRBJ1-4; D not certain. This CDR3 contains 13 residues. Trimming pared 8 bases from V and 4 bases from J, leaving 11 bases between. Germline CDR1 reads LNHDA; CDR2 reads SQIVND (reference sequence). The CDR3 protein is CASRQVNNEKLFF. CDR3 DNA: TGTGCCAGTCGCCAGGTGAATAATGAAAAACTGTTTTTT.